These T cell receptor beta chains were read from a single sample in a study of Ad26.COV2.S vaccination and SARS-CoV-2 variants. Data came from immunoSEQ multiplex PCR; TCRdb stores just in-frame clones and leaves some out. This table has 400,000 or so clones, 75% to 90% appearing once. Sample: peripheral blood, taken in a trial of Ad26.COV2.S vaccine versus placebo. Every receptor here comes from a person aged 18 to 65 who received the Ad26.COV2.S COVID-19 vaccine or a placebo. Both conserved end residues are part of each CDR3. Each record gives: J gene, clone size, V gene, D gene, CDR3 protein, CDR3 DNA. D genes are given only for firm matches. Size is stated for part of the rows, as once, few or many counts, or as a class when the clone is expanded.

TRBJ1-2 | . | TRBV4-1 | TRBD1 | CASWGQGSDGYTF | TGCGCCAGCTGGGGACAGGGGAGTGATGGCTACACCTTC
TRBJ1-2 | . | TRBV14 | . | CASSLGAGDGYTF | TGTGCCAGCAGCCTAGGGGCGGGAGATGGCTACACCTTC
TRBJ1-2 | once | TRBV5-5 | . | CASSLAGGDGYTF | TGTGCCAGCAGCTTGGCCGGAGGGGATGGCTACACCTTC
TRBJ1-1 | once | TRBV18 | . | CASSPGQGYLNTEAFF | TGTGCCAGCTCACCGGGTCAGGGGTACTTGAACACTGAAGCTTTCTTT
TRBJ1-1 | . | TRBV3-1/TRBV3-2 | . | CASSQQDLEAFF | TGTGCCAGCAGCCAACAGGACCTTGAAGCTTTCTTT
TRBJ2-7 | . | TRBV6-4 | . | CASSDLPLEVFHEQYF | TGTGCCAGCAGTGACCTCCCACTAGAGGTGTTCCACGAGCAGTACTTC
TRBJ2-7 | . | TRBV5-4 | TRBD1 | CASSRQGPLYEQYF | TGTGCCAGCAGTCGACAGGGCCCTTTGTACGAGCAGTACTTC
TRBJ1-3 | . | TRBV5-6 | TRBD1 | CASSWWDRASSGNTIYF | TGTGCCAGCAGCTGGTGGGACAGAGCAAGCTCTGGAAACACCATATATTTT
TRBJ1-2 | once | TRBV7-2 | . | CASSSDARAGYTF | TGTGCCAGCAGCTCAGACGCTAGGGCTGGCTACACCTTC
TRBJ1-2 | . | TRBV3-1/TRBV3-2 | . | CASSQDILGYTF | TGTGCCAGCAGCCAAGATATTTTGGGCTACACCTTC
TRBJ2-3 | . | TRBV11-2 | . | CASSSRDTQYF | TGTGCCAGCAGCAGTAGAGATACGCAGTATTTT
TRBJ2-2 | . | TRBV6-2/TRBV6-3 | . | CASSYSMEPNTGELFF | TGTGCCAGCAGTTACTCTATGGAACCCAACACCGGGGAGCTGTTTTTT
TRBJ2-2 | . | TRBV5-1 | . | CASSPPRGLGETGELFF | TGCGCCAGCAGCCCCCCCCGGGGGTTAGGGGAAACCGGGGAGCTGTTTTTT
TRBJ1-5 | . | TRBV6-5 | . | CASTLQGLSNQPQHF | TGTGCCAGCACCCTTCAGGGCCTGAGCAATCAGCCCCAGCATTTT
TRBJ2-1 | . | TRBV12-3/TRBV12-4 | . | CASSPLVDEQFF | TGTGCCAGCAGTCCGTTAGTGGATGAGCAGTTCTTC
TRBJ1-5 | . | TRBV19 | . | CATVGGFGQPQHF | TGTGCCACCGTCGGGGGTTTCGGGCAGCCCCAGCATTTT
TRBJ2-1 | . | TRBV7-2 | . | CASSHGWNEQFF | TGTGCCAGCAGCCACGGTTGGAATGAGCAGTTCTTC
TRBJ1-2 | . | TRBV2 | TRBD1 | CASSMTGAGYTF | TGTGCCAGCAGTATGACAGGGGCGGGCTACACCTTC
TRBJ2-3 | once | TRBV7-8 | . | CASSLSPSTSTDTQYF | TGTGCCAGCAGCTTATCCCCATCCACTAGCACAGATACGCAGTATTTT
TRBJ2-5 | . | TRBV14 | . | CASSVPGVETQYF | TGTGCCAGCAGCGTTCCAGGGGTGGAGACCCAGTACTTC